The next 27 T cell receptor beta chains were all read from a single sample in a study of shared clonotypes between healthy human individuals. Clones were read by immunoSEQ multiplex PCR, and TCRdb kept only the in-frame ones, dropping some. The repertoire holds about 120,000 clones, with 68% as singletons. Source material: memory CD8+ T cells sorted from blood. Subset specified: CD45RO+ cells pooled with CCR7-negative TemRA cells. These receptors originate from a woman aged 25 to 45 in good health.

This clone was recorded a few times. J is TRBJ1-3 and V is TRBV10-3, with TRBD1 as a possible D gene (6 bases). Germline CDR1 ENHRY, CDR2 SYGVKD. CDR3 length: 15 amino acids. Trimming stripped 10 bases from V and 0 bases from J, with 16 bases between. CDR3 residues: CATGGTLASGNTIYF. CDR3 in DNA: TGTGCCACGGGGGGGACACTCGCCTCTGGAAACACCATATATTTT.

This rearrangement joins TRBV25-1 to TRBJ2-2; D perhaps matches TRBD2 (6 bases). The V end lost 4 bases, the J end lost 4 bases, and 10 bases lay between the germline ends. Looked up from germline, CDR1 is MGHDK and CDR2 is SYGVNS. This CDR3 has 14 amino acids. CDR3 coding DNA: TGTGCCAGCAGTGCTAGCGCCCGCACCGGGGAGCTGTTTTTT. Encoded protein: CASSASARTGELFF.

This clone was counted only a few times. This rearrangement joins TRBV27 to TRBJ1-1, with D maybe TRBD1 (6 bases). The V end was cut by 6 bases, the J end by 1 base, with 6 bases between. This CDR3 spans 12 amino acids. Germline loops: CDR1 MNHEY, CDR2 SMNVEV (reference sequence). The CDR3 DNA is TGTGCCAGCAGGACAGGGAACACTGAAGCTTTCTTT. Amino acids: CASRTGNTEAFF.

The gene calls are TRBV7-9 and TRBJ2-1; weak D call: TRBD1 (5 bases). Trimming left V 1 base short and J 8 bases short, with 6 bases between. Germline V lookup: CDR1 SEHNR, CDR2 FQNEAQ (reference sequence). The CDR3 extends over 12 amino acids. DNA for the CDR3: TGTGCCAGCAGCTTAGTCAGGGATGAGCAGTTCTTC. Protein sequence: CASSLVRDEQFF.

This clone was found a few times. The chain uses TRBV7-9 and TRBJ2-7; the match to TRBD1 covers 8 bases. CDR1 and CDR2 from the germline V gene are SEHNR and FQNEAQ (reference sequence). The length of the CDR3 is 14 residues. The ends lost 6 bases at V and 0 bases at J; junction bases unmatched: 4. CDR3 nucleotides: TGTGCCAGCAGATTACAGGGGGACTCCTACGAGCAGTACTTC. Protein: CASRLQGDSYEQYF. The variable domain in full, with the rest retrieved from reference TRBV7-9 and TRBJ2-7, is DTGVSQNPRHKITKRGQNVTFRCDPISEHNRLYWYRQTLGQGPEFLTYFQNEAQLEKSRLLSDRFSAERPKGSFSTLEIQRTEQGDSAMYLCASRLQGDSYEQYFGPGTRLTVT.

This chain connects TRBV5-8 to TRBJ2-7; D is undetermined. The CDR3 extends over 10 amino acids. Trimming left V 2 bases short and J 6 bases short, with 3 bases between. CDR1 and CDR2 (germline): SGHTS, YDEGEE. The CDR3 DNA follows: TGTGCCAGCAGCTTTGGCGAGCAGTACTTC. Translation gives CASSFGEQYF.

This clone came up a few times. V and J are TRBV2 and TRBJ1-4, with TRBD1 matching 10 bases. V gave up 5 bases and J gave up 12 bases; unmatched junction bases: 15. CDR3 size: 16 residues. Germline CDR1 reads SNHLY; CDR2 reads FYNNEI. Here the CDR3 reads CASSTSETGGSKELFF. The CDR3 region has the DNA TGTGCCAGCAGTACGAGCGAGACAGGGGGCTCGAAGGAACTGTTTTTT.

This chain joins TRBV5-1 and TRBJ1-3; D ambiguous. The germline V gene encodes CDR1 SGHRS and CDR2 YFSETQ. With 4 bases removed from V and 4 bases from J, the gap between germline ends came to 15 bases. The CDR3 runs to 15 residues. CDR3 in DNA: TGCGCCAGCAGCCCTCGGGCTGGGAGGGGAAACACCATATATTTT. Its translation: CASSPRAGRGNTIYF.

This clone was counted between two and nine times. The identical CDR3 is also encoded by other nucleotide sequences in the sample. The J gene is TRBJ1-1, the V gene TRBV27; D gene ambiguous. V dropped 3 bases and J dropped 5 bases, with 10 bases sitting between them. Looked up from germline, CDR1 is MNHEY and CDR2 is SMNVEV (reference sequence). CDR3 length equals 13 residues. The CDR3 nucleotides are TGTGCCAGCAGTTTGGGAGGCGGAACTGAAGCTTTCTTT. It encodes CASSLGGGTEAFF.

V and J are TRBV11-2 and TRBJ2-4, with D unclear. CDR3 length equals 12 residues. Per germline, CDR1 SGHAT and CDR2 FQNNGV. Trimming shortened V by 5 bases and J by 15 bases, and 17 bases separated the two germline ends. This chain's CDR3 is CASSPTSQGRYF. In DNA form, the CDR3 reads TGTGCCAGCAGCCCGACTTCCCAAGGCCGGTACTTC.

This clone was counted ten times or more. This rearrangement joins TRBV28 to TRBJ1-1; a weak D match, TRBD1 (6 bases). In germline, CDR1 is MDHEN, CDR2 SYDVKM. V lost 7 bases and J 6 bases, leaving 21 bases between the germline ends. The CDR3 contains 15 residues. CDR3 sequence: CASTPAGGKRAEAFF. As DNA, the CDR3 is TGTGCCAGCACCCCGGCGGGGGGCAAACGAGCTGAAGCTTTCTTT.

The chain is built from TRBV5-1 and TRBJ2-1, with D tentatively TRBD1 (6 bases). The germline CDR1 and CDR2 sequences are SGHRS and YFSETQ. The CDR3 is 14 amino acids. The V and J ends lost 2 bases and 7 bases respectively, with 13 bases between them. The CDR3: CASSFLTGYNEQFF. CDR3 DNA: TGCGCCAGCAGCTTTCTTACAGGGTATAATGAGCAGTTCTTC.

V and J are TRBV7-3 and TRBJ2-7, with 11 nucleotides matching TRBD2. CDR1 and CDR2 (germline): SGHTA, FQGTGA. Trimming took 4 bases from V and 4 from J; bases not matched to a gene: 3. The CDR3 spans 14 residues. DNA of the CDR3: TGTGCCAGCAGCTACGGGACTAGCGGATACGAGCAGTACTTC. It specifies CASSYGTSGYEQYF.

This clone was recorded only once. V usage is TRBV5-1 and J usage is TRBJ2-5, with a possible D match to TRBD1 (6 bases). This CDR3 region has 17 residues. Trimming stripped 1 base from V and 1 base from J, with 17 bases between. Germline V gene lookup returns CDR1 SGHRS and CDR2 YFSETQ. The CDR3 nucleotides read TGCGCCAGCAGCTTGTTCCACTTAGACAGGATCCAAGAGACCCAGTACTTC. The encoded protein is CASSLFHLDRIQETQYF. The full variable domain, in which reference TRBV5-1 and TRBJ2-5 provide the parts outside the CDR3, is KAGVTQTPRYLIKTRGQQVTLSCSPISGHRSVSWYQQTPGQGLQFLFEYFSETQRNKGNFPGRFSGRQFSNSRSEMNVSTLELGDSALYLCASSLFHLDRIQETQYFGPGTRLLVL.

J is TRBJ2-7 and V is TRBV5-1, with a weak D call TRBD2 (5 bases). CDR1 is SGHRS, CDR2 YFSETQ, per germline. The V end was cut by 0 bases, the J end by 6 bases, with 19 bases between. This CDR3 comprises 16 residues. The DNA for the CDR3 is TGCGCCAGCAGCTTGGTTTCGGGGTATGGGGATCTCGAGCAGTACTTC. Translating it yields CASSLVSGYGDLEQYF.

V is TRBV5-4 and J is TRBJ2-2; TRBD2 matches 14 bases. In germline, CDR1 is SGHNT, CDR2 YYREEE (reference sequence). CDR3 length equals 16 residues. V shed 4 bases, J shed 5 bases, and the junction held 4 bases outside the gene matches. The CDR3 DNA reads as TGTGCCAGCAGCGACGGGACTAGCGGGGGTACCGGGGAGCTGTTTTTT. Translated, it gives CASSDGTSGGTGELFF.

Ten or more counts support this clone. Other nucleotide sequences from this sample produce the same CDR3. The genes are TRBV27 and TRBJ1-1; 9 bases line up with TRBD1. The junction had 2 bases not matched to a gene; V was cut back by 5 bases and J by 4 bases. The CDR3 loop spans 13 amino acids. The germline gives CDR1 MNHEY, CDR2 SMNVEV (reference sequence). The CDR3 DNA reads TGTGCCAGCAGTCACAGGGGGCCCACTGAAGCTTTCTTT. Translated: CASSHRGPTEAFF.

The rearrangement joins TRBV19 to TRBJ1-1; tentatively, D is TRBD1 (5 bases). CDR3 length equals 16 residues. V lost 9 bases, J lost 0 bases, and 20 bases lay in between. The germline CDR1 and CDR2 sequences are LNHDA and SQIVND (reference sequence). The CDR3 reads CASKVRDLLMNTEAFF. CDR3 bases: TGTGCCAGCAAGGTTCGGGACCTTCTTATGAACACTGAAGCTTTCTTT.

The chain uses TRBV6-1 and TRBJ1-1; no clear D. V lost 3 bases to trimming and J lost 5 bases, with 13 bases between them. In germline, CDR1 is MNHNS, CDR2 SASEGT. This CDR3 region has 14 residues. As DNA, the CDR3 is TGTGCCAGCAGTGAGGAGCTATTCAGGACTGAAGCTTTCTTT. Protein product: CASSEELFRTEAFF.

The rearrangement uses TRBV5-4 and TRBJ2-2; D unclear. Trimming took off 1 base at V and 4 bases at J, with 14 bases between the two ends. CDR1 is SGHNT, CDR2 YYREEE, per germline (reference sequence). The CDR3 spans 16 residues. The CDR3 sequence: CASSLSTLRPTGELFF. As DNA, the CDR3 is TGTGCCAGCAGCTTGAGCACCCTGAGACCCACCGGGGAGCTGTTTTTT.

This rearrangement joins TRBV9 to TRBJ2-3; 8 nucleotides agree with TRBD2. CDR3 length: 13 residues. CDR1 SGDLS and CDR2 YYNGEE come from the germline V gene. V shed 5 bases and J 6 bases; nucleotides not matched to a gene: 5. DNA for the CDR3: TGTGCCAGCAGAACCCGGGAGGGGGATACGCAGTATTTT. Amino acids: CASRTREGDTQYF.

This clone was recorded only once. The J gene is TRBJ2-7, the V gene TRBV4-2; D may correspond to TRBD1 or TRBD2 (5 bases each). The V and J ends lost 5 bases and 6 bases respectively, with 17 bases between them. The CDR3 covers 14 residues. The germline V gene encodes CDR1 LGHNA and CDR2 YNFKEQ. The CDR3 spells CASSLGTGTSEQYF. CDR3 sequence (DNA): TGTGCCAGCAGCTTGGGCACCGGGACGTCCGAGCAGTACTTC.

About this clone itself: At one of its ends the junction is not consistent with the germline gene, which may arise from a read error. The V and J genes are TRBV16 and TRBJ1-5; D unclear. Germline V gives CDR1 KGHSY, CDR2 FQNENV. This CDR3 contains 14 residues. This CDR3 reads CVSSPPPGNQPQHF. Here the CDR3 DNA reads TGTGTCAGCAGCCCGCCCCCGGGCAATCAGCCCCAGCATTTT.

This chain links TRBV25-1 with TRBJ2-1; D may be TRBD2 (5 bases). With 5 bases removed from V and 4 bases from J, the gap between germline ends came to 18 bases. Germline loops: CDR1 MGHDK, CDR2 SYGVNS. This CDR3 is 16 amino acids long. CDR3 DNA sequence: TGTGCCAGCAGTCCTTGGACTCACTACTCATACAATGAGCAGTTCTTC. This sequence encodes CASSPWTHYSYNEQFF. The variable domain in full, with the rest retrieved from reference TRBV25-1 and TRBJ2-1, is EADIYQTPRYLVIGTGKKITLECSQTMGHDKMYWYQQDPGMELHLIHYSYGVNSTEKGDLSSESTVSRIRTEHFPLTLESARPSHTSQYLCASSPWTHYSYNEQFFGPGTRLTVL.

This rearrangement joins TRBV28 to TRBJ2-7; 7 bases match TRBD1. The CDR3 contains 15 residues. V shed 8 bases and J 0 bases; nucleotides not matched to a gene: 10. Germline V CDR1 and CDR2: MDHEN, SYDVKM. The CDR3 reads CASRKYRGNSYEQYF. CDR3 bases: TGTGCCAGCCGAAAGTACAGGGGCAACTCCTACGAGCAGTACTTC.

This clone was detected a few times. The gene calls are TRBV7-2 and TRBJ2-7; D is perhaps TRBD2 (5 bases). There are 14 residues in the CDR3. Trimming shortened V by 5 bases and J by 1 base, and 12 bases separated the two germline ends. Germline CDR1 and CDR2: SGHTA and FQGNSA. For the CDR3, the DNA is TGTGCCAGCAGCGTTCAACGGGATTCCTACGAGCAGTACTTC. Its protein product is CASSVQRDSYEQYF.

The V and J genes are TRBV7-8 and TRBJ1-1; D is uncertain. V shed 6 bases and J shed 4 bases, with 6 bases lying between them. Germline V gene lookup returns CDR1 SGHVS and CDR2 FQNEAQ. The CDR3 contains 11 residues. The CDR3: CASSQATEAFF. As DNA, the CDR3 is TGTGCCAGCAGTCAAGCCACTGAAGCTTTCTTT.